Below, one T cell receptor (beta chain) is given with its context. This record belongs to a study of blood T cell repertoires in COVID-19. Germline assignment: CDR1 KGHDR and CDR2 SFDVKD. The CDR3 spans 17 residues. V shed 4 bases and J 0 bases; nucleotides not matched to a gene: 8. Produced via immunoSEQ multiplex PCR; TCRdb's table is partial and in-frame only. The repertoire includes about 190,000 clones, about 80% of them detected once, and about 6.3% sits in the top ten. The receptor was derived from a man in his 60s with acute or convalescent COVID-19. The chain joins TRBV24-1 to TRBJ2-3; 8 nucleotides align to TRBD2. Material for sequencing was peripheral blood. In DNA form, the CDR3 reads TGTGCCACCAGTGAGCCCACTAGCGGAGCTAGCACAGATACGCAGTATTTT. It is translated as CATSEPTSGASTDTQYF.